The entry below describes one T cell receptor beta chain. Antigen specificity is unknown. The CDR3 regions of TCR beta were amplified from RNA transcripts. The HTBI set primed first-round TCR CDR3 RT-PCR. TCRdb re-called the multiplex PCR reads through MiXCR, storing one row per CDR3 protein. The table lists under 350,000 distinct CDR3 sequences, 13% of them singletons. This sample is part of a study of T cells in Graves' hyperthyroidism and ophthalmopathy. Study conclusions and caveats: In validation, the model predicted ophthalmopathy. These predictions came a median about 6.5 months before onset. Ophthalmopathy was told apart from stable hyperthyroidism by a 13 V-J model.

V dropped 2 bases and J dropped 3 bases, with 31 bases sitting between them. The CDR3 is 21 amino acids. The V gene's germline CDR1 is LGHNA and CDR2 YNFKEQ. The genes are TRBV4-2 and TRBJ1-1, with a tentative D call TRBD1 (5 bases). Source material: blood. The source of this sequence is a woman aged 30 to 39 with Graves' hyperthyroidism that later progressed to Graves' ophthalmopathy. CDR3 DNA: TGTGCCAGCAGCCAACCACGAGAGAAATTCCAGGTAGGGGTTGCGTACACTGAAGCTTTCTTT. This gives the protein CASSQPREKFQVGVAYTEAFF.